The next 14 T cell receptor beta chains were all read from a single sample in a study of cytomegalovirus exposure and HLA in healthy donors. TCRdb's copy holds only in-frame clones and misses some; the assay was immunoSEQ multiplex PCR. The sample yields approximately 140,000 clones, approximately 87% seen once. Sequenced material: PBMCs. All receptors derive from a man aged 18-30 years in good health and CMV-seronegative.

V usage is TRBV7-2 and J usage is TRBJ2-5, with D perhaps matching TRBD1 (8 bases). Trimming removed 5 bases from V and 10 bases from J, with 23 bases in between. Per germline, CDR1 SGHTA and CDR2 FQGNSA. This CDR3 is built from 15 residues. CDR3 sequence (DNA): TGTGCCAGCAGCAAAAATGGACAGGGCACGGGGGGCCAGTACTTC. It yields the protein CASSKNGQGTGGQYF.

This chain connects TRBV4-2 to TRBJ2-3, with D perhaps TRBD1 (5 bases). There are 15 residues in the CDR3. CDR1 is LGHNA, CDR2 YNFKEQ, per germline. Trimming left V 4 bases short and J 4 bases short, with 15 bases between. CDR3 nucleotides: TGTGCCAGCAGCCTCTGGGGCCCGGGCGCAGATACGCAGTATTTT. This encodes CASSLWGPGADTQYF.

The chain carries TRBV19 and TRBJ1-5, with TRBD1 matching over 11 bases. The V gene's germline CDR1 is LNHDA and CDR2 SQIVND (reference sequence). With 7 bases clipped from V and 7 bases from J, the junction kept 6 bases outside the gene matches. The CDR3 spans 14 residues. The CDR3 nucleotides read TGTGCCAGTACCCCGGGACAGGGGGGACAGCCCCAGCATTTT. As protein: CASTPGQGGQPQHF.

The chain employs TRBV9 and TRBJ2-1, with D tentatively TRBD2 (5 bases). The length of the CDR3 is 13 residues. Germline values: CDR1 SGDLS, CDR2 YYNGEE. Trimming took off 6 bases at V and 2 bases at J, with 9 bases between the two ends. The CDR3 sequence is CASNPGAYNEQFF. In DNA form, the CDR3 reads TGTGCCAGCAACCCCGGGGCCTACAATGAGCAGTTCTTC.

The J gene is TRBJ1-4, the V gene TRBV7-9, with 9 bases that match TRBD1. Germline V gene sequence: CDR1 SEHNR, CDR2 FQNEAQ (reference sequence). This CDR3 region has 15 residues. With 3 bases clipped from V and 8 bases from J, the junction kept 7 bases outside the gene matches. In nucleotides, the CDR3 is TGTGCCAGCAGCTTGGGACAGGGAGTAGGAGAAAAACTGTTTTTT. Amino acids: CASSLGQGVGEKLFF.

The rearrangement uses TRBV13 and TRBJ2-7; 9 bases fit TRBD1. Germline trimming cut 5 bases from V and 6 bases from J; bases unmatched to any gene: 5. CDR3 size: 13 residues. Germline CDR1 is PRHDT and CDR2 is FYEKMQ (reference sequence). CDR3 amino acids: CASSPDRGAEQYF. CDR3 in DNA: TGTGCCAGCAGCCCTGACAGGGGGGCCGAGCAGTACTTC.

The rearrangement links TRBV9 to TRBJ2-5, with 7 bases identical to TRBD1. The CDR3 contains 16 residues. Germline-derived CDR1 and CDR2 are SGDLS and YYNGEE. V trimming: 1 base; J trimming: 5 bases; junction bases outside the gene matches: 11. The CDR3 reads CASSVYPQGVGETQYF. CDR3 coding DNA: TGTGCCAGCAGCGTATATCCCCAGGGGGTGGGGGAGACCCAGTACTTC.

This chain joins TRBV5-3 and TRBJ2-2; 7 bases map to TRBD2. TRBV5-3 is annotated as an ORF whose role is uncertain. This CDR3 is 15 amino acids long. Trimming at V came to 4 bases and at J to 5 bases, leaving 8 bases not matched to a gene. CDR3 in amino acids: CARSIRDYRTGELFF. The CDR3 DNA is TGTGCCAGAAGCATCCGGGACTACAGAACCGGGGAGCTGTTTTTT.

The chain has TRBV29-1 and TRBJ2-7; 10 nucleotides align to TRBD1. V shed 5 bases, J shed 3 bases, and the junction held 4 bases outside the gene matches. The germline V gene has CDR1 SQVTM and CDR2 ANQGSEA. The CDR3 has 13 amino acids. This CDR3 is CSVWTGGIYEQYF. The CDR3 DNA follows: TGCAGCGTTTGGACAGGGGGAATCTACGAGCAGTACTTC.

As regards this clone: At the DNA level, this CDR3 is encoded by other sequences in the same sample as well. V is TRBV5-1 and J is TRBJ2-5; perhaps TRBD1 as D (6 bases). The CDR3 runs 14 residues. Trimming removed 3 bases from V and 1 base from J, with 10 bases in between. Germline CDR1 is SGHRS and CDR2 is YFSETQ. The DNA for the CDR3 is TGCGCCAGCAGCTCCGGGACACCCCAAGAGACCCAGTACTTC. Protein sequence: CASSSGTPQETQYF.

The sample holds a few counts of this clone. The chain employs TRBV4-1 and TRBJ2-7; D may be TRBD2 (5 bases). The CDR3 consists of 20 residues. Trimming took off 2 bases at V and 3 bases at J, with 29 bases between the two ends. Germline CDR1 is MGHRA and CDR2 is YSYEKL. CDR3 residues: CASSQFGPPTQIATLYEQYF. The CDR3 coding sequence is TGCGCCAGCAGCCAATTCGGGCCCCCGACTCAGATAGCGACCCTCTACGAGCAGTACTTC.

The chain uses TRBV7-2 and TRBJ2-7; 10 nucleotides match TRBD2. V lost 5 bases, J lost 0 bases, and 4 bases stayed unmatched. Germline V gives CDR1 SGHTA, CDR2 FQGNSA. The CDR3 spans 15 residues. CDR3 in DNA: TGTGCCAGCAGCGTTACTAGCGGGGCCTCCTACGAGCAGTACTTC. Translated, it gives CASSVTSGASYEQYF.

This sequence joins TRBV27 and TRBJ1-4; the D is unclear. Germline lookup yields CDR1 MNHEY and CDR2 SMNVEV (reference sequence). The CDR3 is made up of 12 amino acids. V was shortened by 6 bases and J by 7 bases, with 9 bases between the two germline ends. This CDR3 is CASSRLGEKLFF. The CDR3 nucleotides read TGTGCCAGCAGCCGACTGGGTGAAAAACTGTTTTTT.

The CDR3 sequence is CASSEPGGGYNEQFF. The CDR3 nucleotides read TGTGCCAGCAGTGAACCTGGCGGGGGTTACAATGAGCAGTTCTTC. This chain uses TRBV6-1 with TRBJ2-1; 7 nucleotides line up with TRBD2. The length of the CDR3 is 15 residues. Germline trimming cut 2 bases from V and 4 bases from J; bases unmatched to any gene: 5. Germline loops: CDR1 MNHNS, CDR2 SASEGT.